These 14 T cell receptor beta chains were sequenced from one sample in a study of post-analysis software for immune sequencing data. The study's findings and limits: Roughly 5 TRBV segments (TRBV5-6, TRBV5-1 and TRBV20-1 among them) occurred more frequently in patients than in controls.

TCR beta libraries were prepared from cDNA with unique molecular identifiers. Via MiXCR, TCRdb re-called the PCR reads, giving one row per CDR3 protein. The data contain more than 350,000 distinct CDR3 sequences, less than 40% of them singletons. No antigen has been identified for these receptors. Sequenced: blood. The receptors were sampled from a girl aged 2-15 years with multiple sclerosis.

This clonotype showed up just a few times. This rearrangement joins TRBV18 to TRBJ2-7, with D tentatively TRBD1 (5 bases). V dropped 0 bases and J dropped 0 bases, with 12 bases sitting between them. Germline lookup yields CDR1 KGHSH and CDR2 LQKENI. The CDR3 has 16 residues. This CDR3 reads CASSPPARGSSYEQYF. CDR3 DNA sequence: TGTGCCAGCTCACCACCGGCAAGGGGTAGCTCCTACGAGCAGTACTTC.

V and J are TRBV20-1 and TRBJ1-4; D is ambiguous. With 3 bases removed from V and 7 bases from J, the gap between germline ends came to 12 bases. The CDR3 totals 13 residues. Germline loops: CDR1 DFQATT, CDR2 SNEGSKA (reference sequence). CDR3 sequence: CSARSIGSEKLFF. CDR3 sequence (DNA): TGCAGTGCTAGGTCGATCGGTAGTGAAAAACTGTTTTTT.

The chain recombines TRBV4-3 with TRBJ2-1, with D possibly matching TRBD1 (6 bases). This CDR3 has 15 residues. V lost 4 bases, J lost 3 bases, and 13 bases lay in between. Per the germline V gene, CDR1 is LGHNA and CDR2 is YSLEER. The CDR3 region has the DNA TGCGCCAGCAGCCCTGACAGGACCTTCTACAATGAGCAGTTCTTC. It specifies CASSPDRTFYNEQFF.

The chain employs TRBV12-3 or TRBV12-4 and TRBJ2-3, with D possibly matching TRBD2 (5 bases). CDR3 length equals 13 residues. V was shortened by 6 bases and J by 2 bases, with 9 bases between the two germline ends. CDR3 sequence (DNA): TGTGCCAGCAGCCTCGGGGACACAGATACGCAGTATTTT. This translates into CASSLGDTDTQYF.

The chain links TRBV4-2 to TRBJ2-1, with TRBD2 matching over 10 bases. The CDR3 spans 16 residues. The germline CDR1 and CDR2 sequences are LGHNA and YNFKEQ. Losses at the gene ends were 0 bases for V and 14 bases for J; bases not matched to a gene: 13. This CDR3 reads CASSQDSASGGPVEFF. In DNA, the CDR3 is TGTGCCAGCAGCCAAGATTCGGCTAGCGGGGGCCCGGTAGAGTTCTTC.

The chain couples TRBV6-6 to TRBJ1-5; 7 bases match TRBD1. Germline-derived CDR1 and CDR2 are MNHNY and SVGAGI (reference sequence). The CDR3 sequence is 17 residues long. V gave up 4 bases and J gave up 0 bases; unmatched junction bases: 9. As DNA, the CDR3 is TGTGCCAGCAGTTTGTCAGGGGGTCTATATAGCAATCAGCCCCAGCATTTT. Translation: CASSLSGGLYSNQPQHF.

The chain employs TRBV18 and TRBJ1-2, with D perhaps TRBD1 (6 bases). Germline V gives CDR1 KGHSH, CDR2 LQKENI. Trimming took 6 bases from V and 4 from J, leaving 9 bases between them. The CDR3 sequence is 12 residues long. The CDR3, as DNA: TGTGCCAGCTCCCGGGGGCCCTATGGCTACACCTTC. It specifies CASSRGPYGYTF.

The chain recombines TRBV24-1 with TRBJ2-5; 7 bases match TRBD2. TRBJ2-7 matches the DNA end more closely, so the J call is doubtful. The CDR3 is 15 residues long. Looked up from germline, CDR1 is KGHDR and CDR2 is SFDVKD. Here the CDR3 DNA reads TGTGCCACCAGTGATTTGCGGGGCGGGGGATACGAGCAGTACTTC. Translated: CATSDLRGGGYEQYF.

V gene TRBV18 combines with J gene TRBJ2-4; no reliable D call. The DNA end is a closer match to TRBJ2-7, so the J assignment may be wrong. The V gene's germline CDR1 is KGHSH and CDR2 LQKENI. This CDR3 comprises 14 residues. The CDR3 spells CASSPSQRVYEQYF. CDR3 DNA: TGTGCCAGCTCACCATCTCAAAGGGTCTACGAGCAGTACTTC.

The rearrangement uses TRBV11-2 and TRBJ1-1; D may be TRBD1 (6 bases). Trimming removed 6 bases from V and 5 bases from J, with 13 bases in between. From germline, CDR1 is SGHAT and CDR2 FQNNGV. The CDR3 consists of 13 residues. The CDR3 DNA reads as TGTGCCAGCAGACTACAGGGCGTTACTGAAGCTTTCTTT. Its protein is CASRLQGVTEAFF. The whole variable domain, filled in from reference TRBV11-2 and TRBJ1-1, reads EAGVAQSPRYKIIEKRQSVAFWCNPISGHATLYWYQQILGQGPKLLIQFQNNGVVDDSQLPKDRFSAERLKGVDSTLKIQPAKLEDSAVYLCASRLQGVTEAFFGQGTRLTVV.

This chain links TRBV13 with TRBJ2-1; TRBD2 matches at 7 bases. V gave up 3 bases and J gave up 3 bases; unmatched junction bases: 11. The CDR3 is 17 amino acids. Germline V gene lookup returns CDR1 PRHDT and CDR2 FYEKMQ (reference sequence). CDR3 loop: CASSFGVNGRLYNEQFF. The CDR3 DNA reads TGTGCCAGCAGCTTTGGGGTAAACGGGAGGCTCTACAATGAGCAGTTCTTC. The full variable domain, its missing parts supplied by reference TRBV13 and TRBJ2-1, is AAGVIQSPRHLIKEKRETATLKCYPIPRHDTVYWYQQGPGQDPQFLISFYEKMQSDKGSIPDRFSAQQFSDYHSELNMSSLELGDSALYFCASSFGVNGRLYNEQFFGPGTRLTVL.

V is TRBV29-1 and J is TRBJ2-5, with a weak D call TRBD1 (5 bases). V was pared by 1 base and J by 1 base, with 10 bases between. This CDR3 contains 14 residues. The germline gives CDR1 SQVTM, CDR2 ANQGSEA. CDR3 DNA sequence: TGCAGCGTTGAAGCAGGGATGGGCCAAGAGACCCAGTACTTC. Translating gives CSVEAGMGQETQYF.

This clonotype was observed a single time. This chain joins TRBV5-1 and TRBJ2-5; D not certain. V lost 3 bases to trimming and J lost 2 bases, with 11 bases between them. The CDR3 totals 14 residues. In germline, CDR1 is SGHRS, CDR2 YFSETQ. DNA of the CDR3: TGCGCCAGCAGCTCGATAGGACCGCAAGAGACCCAGTACTTC. Residues: CASSSIGPQETQYF.

This clonotype was observed a handful of times. The V and J genes are TRBV29-1 and TRBJ2-7; D is perhaps TRBD1 (5 bases). The CDR3 spans 13 residues. Germline values: CDR1 SQVTM, CDR2 ANQGSEA. V lost 6 bases, J lost 0 bases, and 12 bases lay in between. CDR3 in amino acids: CSVTGVLSYEQYF. CDR3 sequence (DNA): TGCAGCGTCACAGGAGTTCTCTCCTACGAGCAGTACTTC.